The 10 T cell receptor beta chains below come from one sample, sequenced in a study of cytomegalovirus exposure and HLA in healthy donors. A multiplex PCR was run with 60 Vbeta primers and 13 Jbeta primers. Generated by immunoSEQ multiplex PCR, the TCRdb table keeps only in-frame clones and is missing some. In the table there are around 150,000 clones, more than 75% of which are singletons. The source material was PBMCs. These receptors originate from a woman in her 50s in good health and CMV-seropositive.

This chain uses TRBV7-2 with TRBJ1-6; a weak D match, TRBD1 (6 bases). V lost 2 bases and J lost 7, with 9 bases in between. The CDR3 has 14 residues. Germline loops: CDR1 SGHTA, CDR2 FQGNSA. CDR3 in amino acids: CASSLRTENSPLHF. CDR3 DNA sequence: TGTGCCAGCAGCTTAAGGACAGAAAATTCACCCCTCCACTTT. Using reference TRBV7-2 and TRBJ1-6 for the parts outside the CDR3, the full variable domain is GAGVSQSPSNKVTEKGKDVELRCDPISGHTALYWYRQSLGQGLEFLIYFQGNSAPDKSGLPSDRFSAERTGGSVSTLTIQRTQQEDSAVYLCASSLRTENSPLHFGNGTRLTVT.

A single count supports this clone. This chain connects TRBV19 to TRBJ1-5; D might be TRBD1 (5 bases). Germline assignment: CDR1 LNHDA and CDR2 SQIVND (reference sequence). The CDR3 consists of 16 residues. V dropped 3 bases and J dropped 2 bases, with 14 bases sitting between them. CDR3 amino acids: CASSMVGGLGNQPQHF. The CDR3 bases are TGTGCCAGTAGTATGGTCGGGGGATTGGGCAATCAGCCCCAGCATTTT.

The genes are TRBV27 and TRBJ2-3, with unresolved D. This CDR3 has 10 residues. Germline V gene lookup returns CDR1 MNHEY and CDR2 SMNVEV (reference sequence). V lost 8 bases and J lost 14, with 14 bases in between. The CDR3 spells CASFSDLLYF. CDR3 sequence (DNA): TGTGCCAGCTTTAGTGATCTTTTGTATTTT.

The chain uses TRBV19 and TRBJ2-1; 8 bases fit TRBD1. The CDR3 has 13 residues. Germline CDR1 is LNHDA and CDR2 is SQIVND (reference sequence). Unmatched junction bases numbered 9, after V lost 5 bases and J lost 12 bases. CDR3 sequence (DNA): TGTGCCAGTAGTTCCGGACAGGGACGGTGGCAGTTCTTC. This encodes CASSSGQGRWQFF. The complete variable domain, with remaining parts taken from reference TRBV19 and TRBJ2-1, reads DGGITQSPKYLFRKEGQNVTLSCEQNLNHDAMYWYRQDPGQGLRLIYYSQIVNDFQKGDIAEGYSVSREKKESFPLTVTSAQKNPTAFYLCASSSGQGRWQFFGPGTRLTVL.

The chain uses TRBV25-1 and TRBJ1-4; 11 nucleotides line up with TRBD1. V lost 4 bases and J lost 0; bases outside the gene matches: 7. This CDR3 is 18 amino acids long. Per the germline V gene, CDR1 is MGHDK and CDR2 is SYGVNS. CDR3 region: CASSGDRGSTTTNEKLFF. The CDR3 DNA follows: TGTGCCAGCAGTGGGGACAGGGGGTCGACTACAACTAATGAAAAACTGTTTTTT.

This clone was recorded only once. The rearrangement joins TRBV5-1 to TRBJ1-2, with 10 positions matching TRBD1. Germline trimming cut 3 bases from V and 4 bases from J; bases unmatched to any gene: 6. CDR1 and CDR2 from the germline V gene are SGHRS and YFSETQ. CDR3 size: 15 residues. CDR3 coding DNA: TGCGCCAGCAGCTCCGCGGACAGGGGGGGCTATGGCTACACCTTC. Amino acid sequence: CASSSADRGGYGYTF.

This chain uses TRBV19 with TRBJ1-3; D unclear. V was shortened by 7 bases and J by 0 bases, with 7 bases between the two germline ends. CDR3 length equals 13 residues. The germline V gene encodes CDR1 LNHDA and CDR2 SQIVND (reference sequence). The CDR3 loop is CASTGDSGNTIYF. CDR3 DNA: TGTGCCAGTACGGGAGACTCTGGAAACACCATATATTTT.

There are a few counts of this clone. The chain recombines TRBV6-1 with TRBJ1-1, with 10 bases that match TRBD1. The length of the CDR3 is 12 residues. The J segment lost 11 bases and the V segment lost 8 bases, leaving 8 bases of the junction unmatched. Germline V lookup: CDR1 MNHNS, CDR2 SASEGT. The CDR3 protein is CASVWDRGAAFF. CDR3 DNA sequence: TGTGCCAGCGTGTGGGACAGGGGCGCGGCTTTCTTT.

The chain combines TRBV9 with TRBJ2-1; TRBD2 matches 8 bases. Germline values: CDR1 SGDLS, CDR2 YYNGEE. The CDR3 loop spans 13 amino acids. V shed 7 bases and J 6 bases; nucleotides not matched to a gene: 6. The CDR3 nucleotides read TGTGCCAGCCGGGCGGGAGGAGGCAATGAGCAGTTCTTC. Protein: CASRAGGGNEQFF.

V usage is TRBV5-4 and J usage is TRBJ1-1; 8 bases are shared with TRBD1. The CDR3 sequence is 15 residues long. J was trimmed by 4 bases and V by 4 bases; bases with no gene match: 9. Germline CDR1 reads SGHNT; CDR2 reads YYREEE (reference sequence). The CDR3 protein is CASSPTGGDFTEAFF. The CDR3 DNA follows: TGTGCCAGCAGCCCAACAGGGGGTGATTTCACTGAAGCTTTCTTT.